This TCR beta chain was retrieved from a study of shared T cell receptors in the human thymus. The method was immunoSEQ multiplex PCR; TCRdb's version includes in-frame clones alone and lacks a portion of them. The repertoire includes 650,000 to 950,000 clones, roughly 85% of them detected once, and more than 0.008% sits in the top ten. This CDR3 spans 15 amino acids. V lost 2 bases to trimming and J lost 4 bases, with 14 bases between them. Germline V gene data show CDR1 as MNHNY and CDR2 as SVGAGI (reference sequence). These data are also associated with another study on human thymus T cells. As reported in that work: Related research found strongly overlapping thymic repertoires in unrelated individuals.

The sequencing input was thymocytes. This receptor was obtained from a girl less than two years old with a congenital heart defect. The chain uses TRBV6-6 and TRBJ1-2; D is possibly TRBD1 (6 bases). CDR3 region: CASSYQSTGLYGYTF. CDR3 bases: TGTGCCAGCAGTTACCAATCGACAGGTCTCTATGGCTACACCTTC.